This TCR beta chain was sequenced in a study of cytomegalovirus exposure and HLA in healthy donors. The study's findings and limits: An assumption of roughly uniform sequencing depth across donors underlay the presence/absence analyses. With further analysis later on, most CMV-associated TCR beta chains appeared HLA-restricted. An observed cluster of highly shared sequence variants was recorded as a likely sequencing artifact. CMV serostatus alone was available as immune exposure information.

Points on this clone: Antigen unknown.

Researchers ran the PCR with 60 Vbeta and 13 Jbeta primers. Repertoires were generated with immunoSEQ multiplex PCR, while TCRdb's copy carries only in-frame clones and drops some. Of 150,000 to 200,000 clones in the sample, roughly 80% were seen once. Input material: PBMCs. This receptor was identified in a man aged 35-49 years in good health and CMV-seronegative.

CDR3 DNA: TGTGCCAGCAGCAAGCAGGTTAATCAGCCCCAGCATTTT. Its translation is CASSKQVNQPQHF. This sequence joins TRBV6-5 and TRBJ1-5; unclear D gene. The CDR3 has 13 residues. V lost 6 bases and J 4 bases, leaving 10 bases between the germline ends. Germline-derived CDR1 and CDR2 are MNHEY and SVGAGI.